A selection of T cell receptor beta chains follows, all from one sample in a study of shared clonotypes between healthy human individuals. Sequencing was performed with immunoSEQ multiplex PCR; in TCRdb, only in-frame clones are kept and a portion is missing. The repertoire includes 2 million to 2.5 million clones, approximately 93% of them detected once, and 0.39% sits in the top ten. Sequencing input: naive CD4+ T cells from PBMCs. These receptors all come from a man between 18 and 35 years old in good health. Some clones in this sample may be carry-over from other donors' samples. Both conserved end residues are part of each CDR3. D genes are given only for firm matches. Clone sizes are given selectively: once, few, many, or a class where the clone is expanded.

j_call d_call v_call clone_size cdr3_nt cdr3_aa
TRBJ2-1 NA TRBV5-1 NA TGCGCCAGCAGCTTGCCGGCAGGGGATTTCGATGAGCAGTTCTTC CASSLPAGDFDEQFF
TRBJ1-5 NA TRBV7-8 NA TGTGCCAGCAGCTTGGGGGGGTACAATAGCAATCAGCCCCAGCATTTT CASSLGGYNSNQPQHF
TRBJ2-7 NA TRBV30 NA TGTGCCTGGGGAAGACAGAATTCTTACGAGCAGTACTTC CAWGRQNSYEQYF
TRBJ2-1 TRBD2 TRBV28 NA TGTGCCAGCAAACGGGAGGTCTACAATGAGCAGTTCTTC CASKREVYNEQFF
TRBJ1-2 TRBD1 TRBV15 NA TGTGCCACCAGCAGCGAACAGGGGGCTAGGTATGGCTACACCTTC CATSSEQGARYGYTF
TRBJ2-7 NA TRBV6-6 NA TGTGCCAGCACCGGGGACCTCTCCTACGAGCAGTACTTC CASTGDLSYEQYF
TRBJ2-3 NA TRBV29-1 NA TGCAGCGTCTCAGGGAAACACAGATACGCAGTATATAATTCCCCTCCCAAGCAGTATTTT CSVSGKHRYAVYNSPPKQYF
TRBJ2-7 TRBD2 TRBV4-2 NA TGTGCCAGCAGCCTCGGGACTAGCGGATCCTACGAGCAGTACTTC CASSLGTSGSYEQYF
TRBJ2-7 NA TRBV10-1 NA TGCGCCAGCAGTACCGACCCCCCCTACTACGAGCAGTACTTC CASSTDPPYYEQYF
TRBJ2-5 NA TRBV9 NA TGTGCCAGCAGCGGCATGCTAGCCCAAGAGACCCAGTACTTC CASSGMLAQETQYF
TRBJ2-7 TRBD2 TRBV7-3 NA TGTGCCAGCAGCCCCAGGGACCATAGACTAGCGGGAGGCGAGCAGTACTTC CASSPRDHRLAGGEQYF
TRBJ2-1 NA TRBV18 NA TGTGCCAGCTCACCACCCGGGAGTAGTTACAATGAGCAGTTCTTC CASSPPGSSYNEQFF
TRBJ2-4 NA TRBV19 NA TGTGCCAGTAGTATCCGGACAGCATCAGCCAAAAACATTCAGTACTTC CASSIRTASAKNIQYF
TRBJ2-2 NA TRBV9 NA TGTGCCAGCAGCGTAGGGTACTTTCAGAACACCGGGGAGCTGTTTTTT CASSVGYFQNTGELFF
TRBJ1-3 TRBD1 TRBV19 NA TGTGCCAGTAGTATACGACAGGGCTCTGGAAACACCATATATTTT CASSIRQGSGNTIYF
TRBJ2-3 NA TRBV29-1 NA TGCAGCGCCACGCCAACTACAGATACGCAGTATTTT CSATPTTDTQYF
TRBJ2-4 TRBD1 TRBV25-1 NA TGTGCCAGCAGTAAGTCACAGGGGGCGTACATTCAGTACTTC CASSKSQGAYIQYF
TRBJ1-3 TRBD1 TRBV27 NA TGTGCCAGCAGTTTAACAGGGGTGGCATCTGGAAACACCATATATTTT CASSLTGVASGNTIYF
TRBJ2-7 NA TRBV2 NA TGTGCCACCAACAGGGAGTTTTTCTACGAGCAGTACTTC CATNREFFYEQYF
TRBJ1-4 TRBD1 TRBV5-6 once TGTGCCAGCAGCCCACCCGGGACAGGGGCTGAAAAACTGTTTTTT CASSPPGTGAEKLFF
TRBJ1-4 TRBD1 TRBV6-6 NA TGTGCCAGCAAGGCCGTGACAGGGGAGGGTGAAAAACTGTTTTTT CASKAVTGEGEKLFF
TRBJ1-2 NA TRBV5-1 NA TGCGCCAGCAGCTTGGACGAGGGGGAATACTATGGCTACACCTTC CASSLDEGEYYGYTF
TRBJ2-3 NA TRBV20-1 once TGCAGCGTATACGGGGCAGATACGCAGTATTTT CSVYGADTQYF
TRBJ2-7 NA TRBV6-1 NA TGTGCCAGCAGTCTTACGGTGAGCTCCTACGAGCAGTACTTC CASSLTVSSYEQYF
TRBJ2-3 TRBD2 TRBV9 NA TGTGCCAGCAGCGTAGGAAGGACTAGCGGTATTACTAGCACAGATACGCAGTATTTT CASSVGRTSGITSTDTQYF
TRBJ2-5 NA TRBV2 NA TGTGCCAGCAGTGAAGTGGACCGAGAGACCCAGTACTTC CASSEVDRETQYF
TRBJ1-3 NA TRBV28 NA TGTGCCAGCAGTCCCCTCGATCCCGAGGGAAACACCATATATTTT CASSPLDPEGNTIYF
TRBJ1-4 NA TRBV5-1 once TGCGCCAGCAGCTTGGTTTCGCCACCAACTAATGAAAAACTGTTTTTT CASSLVSPPTNEKLFF
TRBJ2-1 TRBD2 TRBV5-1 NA TGCGCCAGCAGCTTGTCCGGGACTAGCGAATTCTTC CASSLSGTSEFF
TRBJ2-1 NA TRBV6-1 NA TGTGCCAGCAGTTCCGGCTACAATGAGCAGTTCTTC CASSSGYNEQFF
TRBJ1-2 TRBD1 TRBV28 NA TGTGCCAGCAGGGGGGACAGGGGTCTCTATGGCTACACCTTC CASRGDRGLYGYTF
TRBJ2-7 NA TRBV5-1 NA TGCGCCAGCAGCTTATCCGGGATCAACGAGCAGTACTTC CASSLSGINEQYF
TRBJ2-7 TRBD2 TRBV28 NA TGTGCCAGCAGTTCTAGCGGGAGTGTTTACGAGCAGTACTTC CASSSSGSVYEQYF
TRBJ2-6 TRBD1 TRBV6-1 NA TGTGCCAGCAGTGCTGGACAGGGCAGCTCTGGGGCCAACGTCCTGACTTTC CASSAGQGSSGANVLTF